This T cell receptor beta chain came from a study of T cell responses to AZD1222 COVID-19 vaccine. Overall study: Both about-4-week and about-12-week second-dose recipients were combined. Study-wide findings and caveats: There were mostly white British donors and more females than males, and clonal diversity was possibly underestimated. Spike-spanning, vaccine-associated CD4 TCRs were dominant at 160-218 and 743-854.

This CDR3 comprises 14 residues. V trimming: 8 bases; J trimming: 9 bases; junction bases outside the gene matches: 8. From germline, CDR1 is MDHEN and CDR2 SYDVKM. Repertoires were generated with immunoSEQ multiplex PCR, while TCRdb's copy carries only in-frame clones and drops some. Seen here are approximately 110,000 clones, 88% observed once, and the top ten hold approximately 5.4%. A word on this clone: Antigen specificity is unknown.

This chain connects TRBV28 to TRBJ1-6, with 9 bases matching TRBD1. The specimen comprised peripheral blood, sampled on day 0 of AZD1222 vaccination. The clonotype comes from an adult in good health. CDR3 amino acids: CASSSGGQGSPLHF. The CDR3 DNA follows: TGTGCCAGCTCCTCGGGGGGACAGGGTTCACCCCTCCACTTT.